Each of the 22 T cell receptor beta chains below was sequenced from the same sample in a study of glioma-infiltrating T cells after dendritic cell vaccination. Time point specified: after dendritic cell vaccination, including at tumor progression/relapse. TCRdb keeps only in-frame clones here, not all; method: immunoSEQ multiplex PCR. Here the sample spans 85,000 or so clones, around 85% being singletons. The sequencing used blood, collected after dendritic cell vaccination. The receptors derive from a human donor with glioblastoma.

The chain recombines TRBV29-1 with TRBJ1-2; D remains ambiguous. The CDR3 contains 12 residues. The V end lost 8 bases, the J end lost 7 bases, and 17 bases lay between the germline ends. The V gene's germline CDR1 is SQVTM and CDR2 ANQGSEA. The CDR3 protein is CSTMAPSAGYTF. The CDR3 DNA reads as TGCAGCACTATGGCCCCTTCAGCTGGCTACACCTTC.

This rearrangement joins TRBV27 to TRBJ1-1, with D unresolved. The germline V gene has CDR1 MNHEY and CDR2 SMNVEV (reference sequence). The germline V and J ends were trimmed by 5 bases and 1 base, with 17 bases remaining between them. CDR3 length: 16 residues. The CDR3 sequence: CASSLRGLLTNTEAFF. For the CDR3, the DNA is TGTGCCAGCAGTCTACGAGGGCTCCTCACGAACACTGAAGCTTTCTTT.

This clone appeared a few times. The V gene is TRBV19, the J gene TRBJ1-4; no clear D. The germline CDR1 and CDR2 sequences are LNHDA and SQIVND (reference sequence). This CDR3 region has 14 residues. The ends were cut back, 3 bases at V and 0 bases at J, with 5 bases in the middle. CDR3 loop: CASSMFATNEKLFF. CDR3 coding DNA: TGTGCCAGTAGTATGTTCGCAACTAATGAAAAACTGTTTTTT.

CDR3 bases: TGTGCCAGCAGCCAACGGGGTGGATACTACGAGCAGTACTTC. Translating gives CASSQRGGYYEQYF. The rearrangement joins TRBV11-2 to TRBJ2-7, with TRBD2 as a possible D gene (5 bases). The CDR3 is 14 amino acids. The V gene lost 5 bases and the J gene lost 3 bases, with 14 bases spanning the gap. From germline, CDR1 is SGHAT and CDR2 FQNNGV.

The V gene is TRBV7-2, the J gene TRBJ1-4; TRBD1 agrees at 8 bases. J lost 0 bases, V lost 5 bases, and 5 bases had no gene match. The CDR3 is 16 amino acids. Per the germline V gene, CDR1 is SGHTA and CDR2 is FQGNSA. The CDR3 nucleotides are TGTGCCAGCAGCAGACAGGGGATTGCAACTAATGAAAAACTGTTTTTT. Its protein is CASSRQGIATNEKLFF.

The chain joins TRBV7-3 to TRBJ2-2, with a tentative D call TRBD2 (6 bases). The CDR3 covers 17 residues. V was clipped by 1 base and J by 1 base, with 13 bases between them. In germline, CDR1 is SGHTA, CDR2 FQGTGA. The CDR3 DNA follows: TGTGCCAGCAGCTTAAACGTATTGGGGGGGAACACCGGGGAGCTGTTTTTT. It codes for CASSLNVLGGNTGELFF.

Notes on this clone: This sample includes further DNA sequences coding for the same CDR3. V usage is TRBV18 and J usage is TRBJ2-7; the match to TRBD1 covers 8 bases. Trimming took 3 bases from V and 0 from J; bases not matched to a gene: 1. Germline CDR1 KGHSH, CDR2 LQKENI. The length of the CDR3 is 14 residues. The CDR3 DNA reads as TGTGCCAGCTCACCTGGACAGGGCTCCTACGAGCAGTACTTC. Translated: CASSPGQGSYEQYF.

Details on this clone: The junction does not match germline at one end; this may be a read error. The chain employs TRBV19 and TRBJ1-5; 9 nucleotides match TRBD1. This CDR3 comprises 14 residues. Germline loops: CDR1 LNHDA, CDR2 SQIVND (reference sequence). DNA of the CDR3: TGTGCAAGTAGTTTGGGACAGGGTTATCAGCCCCAGCATTTT. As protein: CASSLGQGYQPQHF.

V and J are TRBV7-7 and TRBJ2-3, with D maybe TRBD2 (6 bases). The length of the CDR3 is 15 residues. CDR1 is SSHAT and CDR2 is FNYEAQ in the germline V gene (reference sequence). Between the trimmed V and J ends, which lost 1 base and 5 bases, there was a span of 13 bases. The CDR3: CASSLDGSVGDTQYF. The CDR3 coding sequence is TGTGCCAGCAGCTTAGACGGGAGTGTGGGAGATACGCAGTATTTT.

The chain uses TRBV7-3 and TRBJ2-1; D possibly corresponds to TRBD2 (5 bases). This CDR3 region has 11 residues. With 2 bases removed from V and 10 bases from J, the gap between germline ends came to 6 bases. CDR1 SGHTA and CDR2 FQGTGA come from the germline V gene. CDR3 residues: CASSLEGEQFF. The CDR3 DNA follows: TGTGCCAGCAGCTTAGAGGGCGAGCAGTTCTTC. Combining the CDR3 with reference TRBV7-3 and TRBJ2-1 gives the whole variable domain GAGVSQTPSNKVTEKGKYVELRCDPISGHTALYWYRQSLGQGPEFLIYFQGTGAADDSGLPNDRFFAVRPEGSVSTLKIQRTERGDSAVYLCASSLEGEQFFGPGTRLTVL.

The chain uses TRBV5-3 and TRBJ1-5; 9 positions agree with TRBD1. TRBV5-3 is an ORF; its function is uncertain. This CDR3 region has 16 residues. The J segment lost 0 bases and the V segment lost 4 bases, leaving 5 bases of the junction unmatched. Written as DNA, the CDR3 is TGTGCCAGAAGCCCTTGGACAGGGGATAGCAATCAGCCCCAGCATTTT. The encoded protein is CARSPWTGDSNQPQHF.

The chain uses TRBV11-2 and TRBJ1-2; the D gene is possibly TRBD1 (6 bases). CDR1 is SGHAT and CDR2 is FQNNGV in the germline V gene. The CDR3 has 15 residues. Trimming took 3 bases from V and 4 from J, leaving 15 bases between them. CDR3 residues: CASSLGTRSLYGYTF. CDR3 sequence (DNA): TGTGCCAGCAGCTTGGGGACAAGGAGCCTCTATGGCTACACCTTC.

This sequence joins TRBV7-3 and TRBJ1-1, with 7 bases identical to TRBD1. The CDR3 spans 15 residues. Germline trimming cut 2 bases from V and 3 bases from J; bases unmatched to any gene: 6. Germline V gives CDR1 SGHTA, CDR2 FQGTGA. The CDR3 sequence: CASSLEGRGYTEAFF. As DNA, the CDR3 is TGTGCCAGCAGCTTAGAAGGCAGGGGGTACACTGAAGCTTTCTTT. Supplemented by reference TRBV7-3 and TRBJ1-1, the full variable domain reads GAGVSQTPSNKVTEKGKYVELRCDPISGHTALYWYRQSLGQGPEFLIYFQGTGAADDSGLPNDRFFAVRPEGSVSTLKIQRTERGDSAVYLCASSLEGRGYTEAFFGQGTRLTVV.

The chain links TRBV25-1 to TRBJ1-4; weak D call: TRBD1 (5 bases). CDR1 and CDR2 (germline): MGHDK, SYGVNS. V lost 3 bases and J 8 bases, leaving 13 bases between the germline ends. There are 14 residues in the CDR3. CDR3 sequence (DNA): TGTGCCAGCAGTGACAGCAGGGTAGGCGAAAAACTGTTTTTT. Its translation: CASSDSRVGEKLFF.

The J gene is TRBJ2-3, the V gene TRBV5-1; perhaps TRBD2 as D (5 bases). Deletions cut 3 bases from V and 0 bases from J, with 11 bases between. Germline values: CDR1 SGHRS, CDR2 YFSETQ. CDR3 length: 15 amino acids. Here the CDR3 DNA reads TGCGCCAGCAGCTCCACTATAGCGAGCACAGATACGCAGTATTTT. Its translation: CASSSTIASTDTQYF.

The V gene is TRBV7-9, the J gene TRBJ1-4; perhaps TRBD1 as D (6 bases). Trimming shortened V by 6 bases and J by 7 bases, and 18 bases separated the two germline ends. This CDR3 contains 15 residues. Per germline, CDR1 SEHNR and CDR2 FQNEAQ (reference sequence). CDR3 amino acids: CASSSPRGGPEKLFF. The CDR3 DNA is TGTGCCAGCAGTTCCCCCAGGGGCGGACCTGAAAAACTGTTTTTT.

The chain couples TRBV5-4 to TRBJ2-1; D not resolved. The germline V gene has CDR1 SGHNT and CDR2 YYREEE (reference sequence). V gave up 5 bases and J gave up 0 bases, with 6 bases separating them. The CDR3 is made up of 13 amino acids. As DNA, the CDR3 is TGTGCCAGCAGAACAGACTCCTACAATGAGCAGTTCTTC. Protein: CASRTDSYNEQFF.

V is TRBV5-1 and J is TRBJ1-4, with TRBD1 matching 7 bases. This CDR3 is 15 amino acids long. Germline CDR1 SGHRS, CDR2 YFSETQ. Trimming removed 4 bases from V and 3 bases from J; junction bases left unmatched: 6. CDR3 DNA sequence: TGCGCCAGCAGCGTAAACAGGGGTGCTAATGAAAAACTGTTTTTT. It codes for CASSVNRGANEKLFF.

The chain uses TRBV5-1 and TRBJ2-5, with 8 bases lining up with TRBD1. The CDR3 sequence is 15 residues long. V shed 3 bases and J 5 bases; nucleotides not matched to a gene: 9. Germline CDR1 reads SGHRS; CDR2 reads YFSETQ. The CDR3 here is CASSWGQGAQETQYF. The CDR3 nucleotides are TGCGCCAGCAGCTGGGGGCAGGGGGCTCAGGAGACCCAGTACTTC.

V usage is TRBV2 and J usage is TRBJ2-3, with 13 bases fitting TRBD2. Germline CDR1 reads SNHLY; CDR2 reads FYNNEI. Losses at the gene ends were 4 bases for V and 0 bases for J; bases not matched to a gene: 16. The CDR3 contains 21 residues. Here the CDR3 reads CASSVGTNPGLAGLSTDTQYF. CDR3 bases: TGTGCCAGCAGTGTTGGGACGAATCCGGGACTAGCGGGACTCAGCACAGATACGCAGTATTTT. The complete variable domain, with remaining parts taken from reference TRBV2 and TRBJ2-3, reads EPEVTQTPSHQVTQMGQEVILRCVPISNHLYFYWYRQILGQKVEFLVSFYNNEISEKSEIFDDQFSVERPDGSNFTLKIRSTKLEDSAMYFCASSVGTNPGLAGLSTDTQYFGPGTRLTVL.

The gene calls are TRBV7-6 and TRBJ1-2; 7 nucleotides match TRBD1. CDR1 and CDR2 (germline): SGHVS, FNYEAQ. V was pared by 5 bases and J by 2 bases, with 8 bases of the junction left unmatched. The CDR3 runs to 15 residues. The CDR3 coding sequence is TGTGCCAGCAGCCGGGGGACAGCAAGCAACTATGGCTACACCTTC. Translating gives CASSRGTASNYGYTF. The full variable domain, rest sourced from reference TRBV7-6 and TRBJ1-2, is GAGVSQSPRYKVTKRGQDVALRCDPISGHVSLYWYRQALGQGPEFLTYFNYEAQQDKSGLPNDRFSAERPEGSISTLTIQRTEQRDSAMYRCASSRGTASNYGYTFGSGTRLTVV.

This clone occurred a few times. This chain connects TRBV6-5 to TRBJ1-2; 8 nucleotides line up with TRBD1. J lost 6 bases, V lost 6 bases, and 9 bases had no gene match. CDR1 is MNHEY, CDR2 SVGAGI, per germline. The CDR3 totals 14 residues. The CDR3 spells CASRDPGGGNGYTF. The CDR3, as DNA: TGTGCCAGCAGAGATCCAGGGGGCGGTAATGGCTACACCTTC.